This is a list of T cell receptor beta chains from one sample in a study of shared clonotypes between healthy human individuals. Libraries were prepared by immunoSEQ multiplex PCR; TCRdb keeps only in-frame clonotypes and omits some of them. The table records approximately 2.3 million clones, roughly 93% of them present only once. The sequenced material came from naive CD4+ T cells from PBMCs. These receptors were obtained from a man between 18 and 29 years old in good health. Some clones in this sample may be carry-over from other donors' samples. Each CDR3 is given with its conserved first and last residue. A D gene is named only where the DNA matches it firmly. Size is stated for part of the rows, as once, few or many counts, or as a class when the clone is expanded.

D	V	J	size	DNA	CDR3
TRBD2	TRBV27	TRBJ2-7	-	TGTGCCAGCAGTTTCCATAGACTAGCCCTGCAGCCTACCACTTACGAGCAGTACTTC	CASSFHRLALQPTTYEQYF
-	TRBV19	TRBJ2-7	-	TGTGCCAGTAGTATCCTTTATGATCGGATAGTGGAGCAGTACTTC	CASSILYDRIVEQYF
TRBD2	TRBV7-3	TRBJ2-3	-	TGTGCCAGCAGCTCCCGACTAGCGGGAGTGGTAGATACGCAGTATTTT	CASSSRLAGVVDTQYF
-	TRBV6-6	TRBJ2-7	-	TGTGCCAGCAGTTACCCCACGCAGGGTCACGAGCAGTACTTC	CASSYPTQGHEQYF
-	TRBV25-1	TRBJ1-4	-	TGTGCCAGCAGTCAGAAGCGATCAACTAATGAAAAACTGTTTTTT	CASSQKRSTNEKLFF
-	TRBV5-4	TRBJ1-2	-	TGTGCCAGCAGCTTTGGACACTCTGGGGTGGATGGCTACACCTTC	CASSFGHSGVDGYTF
-	TRBV28	TRBJ1-5	-	TGTGCCAGCAGACTTGGCGCGTTGGGGAATCAGCCCCAGCATTTT	CASRLGALGNQPQHF
TRBD2	TRBV28	TRBJ2-3	-	TGTGCCAGCATTCCTAGCGGAAACACAGATACGCAGTATTTT	CASIPSGNTDTQYF
-	TRBV28	TRBJ2-3	once	TGTGCCAGCAGTCTCACTAGCCCGGGTACGCAGTATTTT	CASSLTSPGTQYF
TRBD2	TRBV30	TRBJ2-1	-	TGTGCCTGGAGTGTATCCAGCGGGAGATCCCCGTTCTTC	CAWSVSSGRSPFF
-	TRBV5-1	TRBJ1-2	-	TGCGCCAGCAGCCTGGCCGGAGCTCCTGGCTACACCTTC	CASSLAGAPGYTF
-	TRBV6-5	TRBJ1-2	-	TGTGCCAGCAGTACCCGGACATCTATTTATGGCTACACCTTC	CASSTRTSIYGYTF
-	TRBV5-1	TRBJ2-1	-	TGCGCCAGCAGCTTGGCACTCGTTAATGAGCAGTTCTTC	CASSLALVNEQFF
-	TRBV7-9	TRBJ1-4	-	TGTGCCAGCAGCTTAGCCGGGACAACAGAAAAACTGTTTTTT	CASSLAGTTEKLFF
TRBD2	TRBV12-5	TRBJ2-7	-	TGTGCTAGTGGGCGGGAGGTCTACGAGCAGTACTTC	CASGREVYEQYF
-	TRBV4-2	TRBJ2-3	-	TGTGCCAGCAGCCAAACTTGGGGAAGCACAGATACGCAGTATTTT	CASSQTWGSTDTQYF
TRBD2	TRBV9	TRBJ2-1	-	TGTGCCAGCAGCGCCCGGTCACACGGGAGGGCCGGGGAGCAGTTCTTC	CASSARSHGRAGEQFF
-	TRBV27	TRBJ2-2	-	TGTGCCAGCAGTGGACTCGTACAGGATGACACCGGGGAGCTGTTTTTT	CASSGLVQDDTGELFF
-	TRBV5-1	TRBJ2-2	-	TGCGCCAGCAGCTTGCGACCGGAGCCCGGGGAGCTGTTTTTT	CASSLRPEPGELFF
TRBD1	TRBV30	TRBJ1-2	once	TGTGCCTGGAGTGTGCAGGGGGGGCAGGGCTACACCTTC	CAWSVQGGQGYTF
TRBD2	TRBV28	TRBJ2-7	-	TGTGCCAGCAGTTTTCGACTAGCGGGAGTGAGCGAGCAGTACTTC	CASSFRLAGVSEQYF
-	TRBV5-6	TRBJ1-2	-	TGTGCCAGCAGCGACAGTATTAACTATGGCTACACCTTC	CASSDSINYGYTF
-	TRBV28	TRBJ1-5	-	TGTGCCAGCAGTGACAGCGGCCGTCAAAATCAGCCCCAGCATTTT	CASSDSGRQNQPQHF
-	TRBV18	TRBJ1-1	-	TGTGCCAGCTCACCAGTAGTAAACACTGAAGCTTTCTTT	CASSPVVNTEAFF
-	TRBV10-3	TRBJ2-6	-	TGTGCCATCAGTGAGGGGCAGACCAACGTCCTGACTTTC	CAISEGQTNVLTF
TRBD1	TRBV30	TRBJ1-2	-	TGTGCCTGGAGTGTCAGGGGGGGGTTTGGCTATGGCTACACCTTC	CAWSVRGGFGYGYTF
TRBD1	TRBV5-1	TRBJ2-1	-	TGCGCCAGCAGCAAGGGACAGCGGACTCCCGTTGAGGGCGAGCAGTTCTTC	CASSKGQRTPVEGEQFF
TRBD1	TRBV27	TRBJ2-3	-	TGTGCCAGCAGTCTCACCGGATTTAACAGGGGCGGCACAGATACGCAGTATTTT	CASSLTGFNRGGTDTQYF
-	TRBV2	TRBJ1-5	-	TGTGCCAGCAGTGATCCCCTAGAGCCCCAGCATTTT	CASSDPLEPQHF
-	TRBV30	TRBJ1-4	-	TGTGCCTTGGGACTATCGGGTGAAAAACTGTTTTTT	CALGLSGEKLFF
TRBD2	TRBV5-5	TRBJ2-1	-	TGTGCCAGCAGCTTAGGGTCCAGCGGGAGGAAGGATGAGCAGTTCTTC	CASSLGSSGRKDEQFF
TRBD1	TRBV7-2	TRBJ1-2	once	TGTGCCAGCAGCCGGGACAGCTCTAACTATGGCTACACCTTC	CASSRDSSNYGYTF
-	TRBV7-3	TRBJ2-7	-	TGTGCCAGCAGCTTTTCTGGGAACTCCTACGAGCAGTACTTC	CASSFSGNSYEQYF
-	TRBV4-1	TRBJ1-1	-	TGCGCCAGCAGCCAACCAAAGATCGGCAGTAGGGGGACTGAAGCTTTCTTT	CASSQPKIGSRGTEAFF
TRBD2	TRBV18	TRBJ2-3	-	TGTGCCAGCTCAGCAGGGACTAGTTTAGCAGATACGCAGTATTTT	CASSAGTSLADTQYF
-	TRBV27	TRBJ1-2	-	TGTGCCAGCAGTTCTTATAGGGGAAGGGGAGGTGTGTATGGCTACACCTTC	CASSSYRGRGGVYGYTF
-	TRBV11-2	TRBJ2-7	-	TGTGCCAGCAGCTCGTACCGACAGGACTACGAGCAGTACTTC	CASSSYRQDYEQYF
-	TRBV7-6	TRBJ2-5	-	TGTGCCAGCAGCTTAGCGGGAGGCGAGACCCAGTACTTC	CASSLAGGETQYF
-	TRBV7-9	TRBJ2-7	once	TGTGCCAGCAGCTTAGCGCAGGGTCTGGGCTACGAGCAGTACTTC	CASSLAQGLGYEQYF
-	TRBV5-1	TRBJ2-3	-	TGCGCCAGCAGCTCGCAACAGGAAGGTTCAGATACGCAGTATTTT	CASSSQQEGSDTQYF
-	TRBV5-1	TRBJ2-3	once	TGCGCCAGCAGCTTGGAGGCAGGGAAAAGCACAGATACGCAGTATTTT	CASSLEAGKSTDTQYF
TRBD2	TRBV7-9	TRBJ2-4	-	TGTGCCAGCAGCTTATGGGGCAGTCTAGCGGGGGATGACATTCAGTACTTC	CASSLWGSLAGDDIQYF
TRBD1	TRBV5-4	TRBJ2-2	-	TGTGCCAGCAGCTGGCAACCAGGGGGTTGGACCGGGGAGCTGTTTTTT	CASSWQPGGWTGELFF
-	TRBV7-9	TRBJ2-5	-	TGTGCCAGCAGCTCCCCGGGGCGAGAGACCCAGTACTTC	CASSSPGRETQYF
-	TRBV9	TRBJ2-5	-	TGTGCCAGCAGCGTAGGTGGCAGGGGAGAGACCCAGTACTTC	CASSVGGRGETQYF
TRBD2	TRBV7-3	TRBJ2-1	-	TGTGCCAGCAGCTTAACAGGCGGGACTACATACAATGAGCAGTTCTTC	CASSLTGGTTYNEQFF
-	TRBV11-1	TRBJ1-1	-	TGTGCCAGCAGCTTCGGGACGGGGAACACTGAAGCTTTCTTT	CASSFGTGNTEAFF
TRBD2	TRBV28	TRBJ2-1	-	TGTGCCAGCAGTTTAAAGACTAGCGGGAGGGACAATGAGCAGTTCTTC	CASSLKTSGRDNEQFF
-	TRBV30	TRBJ1-6	-	TGTGCCTGGACCACGGGACCCTTTAATTCACCCCTCCACTTT	CAWTTGPFNSPLHF
TRBD2	TRBV7-8	TRBJ2-3	-	TGTGCCAGCGGGCGGGAGCAAACAGATACGCAGTATTTT	CASGREQTDTQYF
-	TRBV7-3	TRBJ2-1	-	TGTGCCAGCAGCAAAGGCGGTAGCGGAAACAATGAGCAGTTCTTC	CASSKGGSGNNEQFF
-	TRBV7-2	TRBJ1-1	few	TGTGCCAGCAGCATCCCTTCCAACACTGAAGCTTTCTTT	CASSIPSNTEAFF